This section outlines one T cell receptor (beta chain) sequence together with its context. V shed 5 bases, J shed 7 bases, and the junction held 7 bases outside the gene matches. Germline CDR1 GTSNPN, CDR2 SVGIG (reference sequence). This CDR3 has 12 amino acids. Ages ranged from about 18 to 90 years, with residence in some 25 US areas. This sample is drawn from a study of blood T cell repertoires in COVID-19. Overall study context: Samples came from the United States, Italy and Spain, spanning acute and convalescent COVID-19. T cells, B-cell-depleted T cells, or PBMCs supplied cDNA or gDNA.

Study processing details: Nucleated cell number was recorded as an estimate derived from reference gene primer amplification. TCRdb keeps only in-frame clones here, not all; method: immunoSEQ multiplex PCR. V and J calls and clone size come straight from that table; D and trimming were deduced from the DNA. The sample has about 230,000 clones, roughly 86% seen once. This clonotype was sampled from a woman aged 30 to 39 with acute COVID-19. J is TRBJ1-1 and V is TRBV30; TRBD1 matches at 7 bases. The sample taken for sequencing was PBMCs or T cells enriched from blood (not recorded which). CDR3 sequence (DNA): TGTGCCTGGGTAAAGGGACAGCTTGAAGCTTTCTTT. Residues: CAWVKGQLEAFF.